One sample yielded the 22 T cell receptor beta chains listed below, sequenced in a study of blood T cell repertoires in COVID-19 (dated by TCRdb to about 2020). Receptor libraries were prepared by the immunoSEQ multiplex PCR assay. As stored in TCRdb, this immuneACCESS dataset retains in-frame rearrangements with V and J assigned. A fraction of the clones does not appear; measured against another copy, unresolved V genes explain less than half of the discrepancy, and the remainder lacks a known reason. Here the sample has almost 300,000 clones; about 90% occur a single time. The ten largest clones capture around 10% of the sample. Sequencing was carried out using peripheral blood. The receptors were sampled from a woman aged 30 to 39 with COVID-19, enrolled during active disease.

V gene TRBV6-5 combines with J gene TRBJ2-7; 7 positions match TRBD1. Germline V CDR1 and CDR2: MNHEY, SVGAGI. V dropped 6 bases and J dropped 2; count of bases not matched to a gene: 10. The CDR3 runs to 15 residues. The CDR3 DNA reads TGTGCCAGCAGGCACCCCACAGGGGTAACCTACGAGCAGTACTTC. Its protein product is CASRHPTGVTYEQYF.

The chain carries TRBV28 and TRBJ2-5; weak D call: TRBD1 (6 bases). This CDR3 spans 13 amino acids. V was shortened by 9 bases and J by 5 bases, with 16 bases between the two germline ends. Germline lookup yields CDR1 MDHEN and CDR2 SYDVKM. CDR3 loop: CASGTKEWETQYF. The CDR3 bases are TGTGCCAGTGGGACAAAAGAATGGGAGACCCAGTACTTC.

This chain connects TRBV10-1 to TRBJ2-7, with 7 nucleotides matching TRBD2. From germline, CDR1 is WNHNN and CDR2 SYGVQD (reference sequence). CDR3 size: 15 residues. V lost 1 base to trimming and J lost 3 bases; unmatched junction nucleotides: 6. The CDR3 sequence is CASSELASGSYEQYF. The CDR3 DNA is TGCGCCAGCAGTGAGTTGGCTAGCGGAAGCTACGAGCAGTACTTC.

The chain recombines TRBV5-4 with TRBJ1-2; D is possibly TRBD1 (5 bases). Trimming pared 2 bases from V and 2 bases from J, leaving 13 bases between. Per germline, CDR1 SGHNT and CDR2 YYREEE (reference sequence). The CDR3 extends over 15 amino acids. CDR3 amino acids: CASSFGLGQNYGYTF. As DNA, the CDR3 is TGTGCCAGCAGCTTCGGTTTGGGGCAGAACTATGGCTACACCTTC.

This chain links TRBV6-1 with TRBJ1-1, with D possibly TRBD1 on 6 matching bases. Trimming cost V 3 bases and J 3 bases, with 8 bases left between them. The CDR3 runs to 13 residues. CDR1 is MNHNS, CDR2 SASEGT, per germline. The CDR3 loop is CASSDTGYTEAFF. Here the CDR3 DNA reads TGTGCCAGCAGTGACACAGGGTACACTGAAGCTTTCTTT.

The V gene is TRBV3-1 (or the pseudogene TRBV3-2), the J gene TRBJ1-1, with 7 bases aligning to TRBD1. V dropped 4 bases and J dropped 4; count of bases not matched to a gene: 3. The CDR3 loop spans 13 amino acids. Germline assignment: CDR1 LGHDT and CDR2 YNNKEL (reference sequence). The CDR3 loop is CASSRQGLTEAFF. The CDR3 nucleotides are TGTGCCAGCAGCCGACAGGGCCTCACTGAAGCTTTCTTT.

V gene TRBV5-4 combines with J gene TRBJ1-3; weak D call: TRBD1 (6 bases). Germline V lookup: CDR1 SGHNT, CDR2 YYREEE (reference sequence). The ends were cut back, 3 bases at V and 0 bases at J, with 10 bases in the middle. This CDR3 is 15 amino acids long. CDR3: CASSSSGVSGNTIYF. CDR3 nucleotide sequence: TGTGCCAGCAGCTCTTCAGGGGTCTCTGGAAACACCATATATTTT. The full variable domain, in which reference TRBV5-4 and TRBJ1-3 provide the parts outside the CDR3, is ETGVTQSPTHLIKTRGQQVTLRCSSQSGHNTVSWYQQALGQGPQFIFQYYREEENGRGNFPPRFSGLQFPNYSSELNVNALELDDSALYLCASSSSGVSGNTIYFGEGSWLTVV.

The rearrangement uses TRBV7-8 and TRBJ1-1; D not certain. The CDR3 has 16 amino acids. Germline V gene sequence: CDR1 SGHVS, CDR2 FQNEAQ. V lost 0 bases to trimming and J lost 5 bases, with 16 bases between them. CDR3 coding DNA: TGTGCCAGCAGCTTAGCGGCCGGCCGGCTCGGGACTGAAGCTTTCTTT. This gives the protein CASSLAAGRLGTEAFF.

The CDR3 reads CASSLGARGDYEQFF. CDR3 DNA sequence: TGTGCCAGCAGCTTAGGGGCGCGGGGGGACTATGAGCAGTTCTTC. The chain employs TRBV11-2 and TRBJ2-1; TRBD2 aligns across 8 bases. This CDR3 has 15 residues. The germline V gene encodes CDR1 SGHAT and CDR2 FQNNGV. Losses at the gene ends were 1 base for V and 8 bases for J; bases not matched to a gene: 7.

This rearrangement joins TRBV28 to TRBJ1-3, with 7 bases aligning to TRBD1. The trim removed 4 bases at V and 2 bases at J, leaving 8 bases unmatched. The CDR3 runs 16 residues. CDR1 is MDHEN, CDR2 SYDVKM, per germline. The CDR3 spells CASSSAADRAGNTIYF. In DNA, the CDR3 is TGTGCCAGCAGTTCCGCGGCAGACAGGGCTGGAAACACCATATATTTT.

This clone was observed once. V usage is TRBV19 and J usage is TRBJ1-1, with D hard to call. The ends were cut back, 6 bases at V and 1 base at J, with 12 bases in the middle. This CDR3 has 14 amino acids. Germline assignment: CDR1 LNHDA and CDR2 SQIVND (reference sequence). The CDR3 reads CASRQDYRNTEAFF. The CDR3 nucleotides read TGTGCCAGTAGGCAGGACTACCGGAACACTGAAGCTTTCTTT. The variable domain in full, completed from reference TRBV19 and TRBJ1-1, reads DGGITQSPKYLFRKEGQNVTLSCEQNLNHDAMYWYRQDPGQGLRLIYYSQIVNDFQKGDIAEGYSVSREKKESFPLTVTSAQKNPTAFYLCASRQDYRNTEAFFGQGTRLTVV.

In this sample, this clone turned up once. The chain recombines TRBV6-2 or TRBV6-3 with TRBJ1-1; TRBD1 aligns across 9 bases. V shed 3 bases, J shed 3 bases, and the junction held 20 bases outside the gene matches. This CDR3 is built from 20 residues. Germline V gene sequence: CDR1 MNHEY, CDR2 SVGEGT. CDR3 DNA sequence: TGTGCCAGCAGTTATTTGGGACAGGGAGGAGAATACTGGGGTGACACTGAAGCTTTCTTT. Translation: CASSYLGQGGEYWGDTEAFF.

The V call is TRBV4-2, the J call TRBJ1-2; D not resolved. V dropped 1 base and J dropped 8 bases, with 17 bases sitting between them. This CDR3 comprises 15 residues. Germline V lookup: CDR1 LGHNA, CDR2 YNFKEQ. CDR3 sequence reads: CASSQGYGVVWGYTF. The CDR3, as DNA: TGTGCCAGCAGCCAAGGGTACGGGGTGGTTTGGGGCTACACCTTC.

The CDR3 here is CASSFQSPNYGYTF. CDR3 DNA: TGTGCCAGCAGCTTTCAAAGCCCTAACTATGGCTACACCTTC. The J gene is TRBJ1-2, the V gene TRBV7-9; D remains ambiguous. The CDR3 consists of 14 residues. Germline assignment: CDR1 SEHNR and CDR2 FQNEAQ (reference sequence). V dropped 3 bases and J dropped 0 bases, with 8 bases sitting between them.

V and J are TRBV29-1 and TRBJ1-2; D uncertain. This CDR3 contains 13 residues. Trimming shortened V by 3 bases and J by 3 bases, and 11 bases separated the two germline ends. Per the germline V gene, CDR1 is SQVTM and CDR2 is ANQGSEA. DNA of the CDR3: TGCAGCGTTGAGGGCCGCGGGGACTATGGCTACACCTTC. Translated, it gives CSVEGRGDYGYTF.

In this sample, this clone turned up once. The genes are TRBV6-5 and TRBJ2-5, with 10 nucleotides matching TRBD2. The germline CDR1 and CDR2 sequences are MNHEY and SVGAGI. CDR3 length: 15 amino acids. V dropped 6 bases and J dropped 5; count of bases not matched to a gene: 9. CDR3 sequence: CASRGLAGAGETQYF. The DNA of the CDR3 is TGTGCCAGCAGGGGTCTAGCGGGGGCAGGGGAGACCCAGTACTTC.

As for this clone: At the DNA level, this CDR3 is encoded by other sequences in the same sample as well. V gene TRBV7-2 combines with J gene TRBJ1-2; 7 nucleotides match TRBD1. V lost 5 bases and J lost 4; bases outside the gene matches: 7. The CDR3 consists of 14 residues. Germline values: CDR1 SGHTA, CDR2 FQGNSA. The CDR3 DNA follows: TGTGCCAGCAGCCCTACGCCAGGGGGCTATGGCTACACCTTC. Translation: CASSPTPGGYGYTF.

J is TRBJ1-2 and V is TRBV6-5; 9 positions agree with TRBD1. Germline V gene data show CDR1 as MNHEY and CDR2 as SVGAGI. Trimming removed 7 bases from V and 5 bases from J; junction bases left unmatched: 11. CDR3 length: 15 amino acids. The CDR3 reads CASIPSGTGSYGYTF. CDR3 nucleotide sequence: TGTGCCAGCATCCCTTCCGGGACAGGGTCATATGGCTACACCTTC.

The V call is TRBV5-8, the J call TRBJ1-5; 10 nucleotides match TRBD1. J gave up 5 bases and V 4 bases, and 6 bases lay outside the gene matches. Germline lookup yields CDR1 SGHTS and CDR2 YDEGEE. The CDR3 length is 15 residues. This CDR3 is CASSPGDRGDQPQHF. The CDR3 nucleotides are TGTGCCAGCAGCCCGGGGGACAGGGGTGATCAGCCCCAGCATTTT.

The chain has TRBV5-3 and TRBJ2-7, with D perhaps TRBD2 (5 bases). TRBV5-3 is classed as an ORF, of uncertain function. This CDR3 has 18 amino acids. V dropped 0 bases and J dropped 0 bases, with 19 bases sitting between them. The CDR3 is CARSLEDLSRRSSYEQYF. The CDR3 DNA follows: TGTGCCAGAAGCTTGGAGGATTTATCTCGGAGGAGCTCCTACGAGCAGTACTTC.

This sequence joins TRBV7-4 and TRBJ1-1, with 8 bases fitting TRBD1. The CDR3 length is 13 residues. The germline V gene encodes CDR1 SGHVT and CDR2 SQSDAQ. The ends lost 4 bases at V and 4 bases at J; junction bases unmatched: 2. For the CDR3, the DNA is TGTGCCAGCAGCTACAGGGGGGGCACTGAAGCTTTCTTT. Encoded protein: CASSYRGGTEAFF.

The chain links TRBV19 to TRBJ1-6; D may be TRBD1 (6 bases). V dropped 5 bases and J dropped 10 bases, with 12 bases sitting between them. The germline V gene encodes CDR1 LNHDA and CDR2 SQIVND (reference sequence). The CDR3 has 13 residues. The CDR3 DNA follows: TGTGCCAGTAGTCAGGGGCCCGGGTCACCCCTCCACTTT. Translating gives CASSQGPGSPLHF.